The 32 T cell receptor beta chains listed next were all sequenced from one sample in a study of T cell responses to AZD1222 COVID-19 vaccine. Method: immunoSEQ multiplex PCR; TCRdb's copy keeps in-frame clones and lacks some. The repertoire includes more than 150,000 clones, 92% of them detected once, and 1% to 1.5% sits in the top ten. The input for sequencing was peripheral blood, taken 28 days after the second AZD1222 dose. All receptors derive from an adult who received the AZD1222 COVID-19 vaccine.

This CDR3 is CASSWTGSFQETQYF. CDR3 bases: TGTGCCAGCAGCTGGACAGGGTCCTTCCAAGAGACCCAGTACTTC. This sequence joins TRBV6-5 and TRBJ2-5; 8 nucleotides match TRBD1. The CDR3 runs to 15 residues. Germline V lookup: CDR1 MNHEY, CDR2 SVGAGI. V gave up 6 bases and J gave up 1 base; unmatched junction bases: 7.

V is TRBV12-5 and J is TRBJ1-1; 10 nucleotides align to TRBD1. CDR1 is LGHNT, CDR2 FRNRAP, per germline. V shed 2 bases, J shed 1 base, and the junction held 13 bases outside the gene matches. The CDR3 totals 19 residues. In DNA form, the CDR3 reads TGTGCTAGTGGTTTGTGGTTGGGGGACAGGGGATTCGGGAACACTGAAGCTTTCTTT. This encodes CASGLWLGDRGFGNTEAFF.

This clone has more than one count but fewer than ten. The chain employs TRBV3-1 (or the pseudogene TRBV3-2) and TRBJ1-2; 8 nucleotides align to TRBD1. Germline V gives CDR1 LGHDT, CDR2 YNNKEL (reference sequence). Trimming removed 1 base from V and 6 bases from J; junction bases left unmatched: 1. The CDR3 is 13 amino acids. The CDR3, as DNA: TGTGCCAGCAGCCAAGGGACAGGGAATGGCTACACCTTC. Amino acids: CASSQGTGNGYTF.

The V and J genes are TRBV28 and TRBJ1-5, with TRBD1 as a possible D gene (5 bases). CDR1 MDHEN and CDR2 SYDVKM come from the germline V gene. The CDR3 has 14 residues. Trimming cost V 5 bases and J 2 bases, with 10 bases left between them. The CDR3 protein is CASSLPTGNQPQHF. The CDR3, as DNA: TGTGCCAGCAGTCTTCCGACAGGCAATCAGCCCCAGCATTTT.

This chain uses TRBV28 with TRBJ2-6; maybe TRBD1 (6 bases). In germline, CDR1 is MDHEN, CDR2 SYDVKM. With 7 bases removed from V and 2 bases from J, the gap between germline ends came to 9 bases. CDR3 size: 14 residues. CDR3 region: CASTGVPGANVLTF. As DNA, the CDR3 is TGTGCCAGCACAGGGGTCCCTGGGGCCAACGTCCTGACTTTC.

The J gene is TRBJ2-7, the V gene TRBV6-2 or TRBV6-3, with TRBD2 identical over 8 bases. This CDR3 has 16 residues. The V gene end was trimmed by 2 bases and the J gene end by 2 bases; junction bases not matched to a gene: 8. Germline V CDR1 and CDR2: MNHEY, SVGEGT. The CDR3 sequence is CASSYNKAGVTYEQYF. In DNA, the CDR3 is TGTGCCAGCAGTTACAACAAAGCGGGAGTGACCTACGAGCAGTACTTC.

J is TRBJ2-2 and V is TRBV11-2; perhaps TRBD1 as D (6 bases). The CDR3 totals 13 residues. V lost 7 bases to trimming and J lost 7 bases, with 13 bases between them. Germline V CDR1 and CDR2: SGHAT, FQNNGV. This CDR3 is CASKSTGFGELFF. CDR3 sequence (DNA): TGTGCCAGCAAGTCCACAGGGTTCGGGGAGCTGTTTTTT.

This clone was recorded only once. In nucleotides, the CDR3 is TGTGCCAGCAGTTTAGGGTACAATGAGCAGTTCTTC. This codes for CASSLGYNEQFF. This chain links TRBV12-3 or TRBV12-4 with TRBJ2-1; D is unclear. This CDR3 has 12 amino acids. V lost 1 base and J 4 bases, leaving 2 bases between the germline ends.

The V and J genes are TRBV4-3 and TRBJ2-3, with 8 bases matching TRBD2. CDR3 length equals 15 residues. The V gene's germline CDR1 is LGHNA and CDR2 YSLEER. Trimming cost V 1 base and J 4 bases; bases outside gene matches: 4. The CDR3 loop reads CASSQGTSSADTQYF. CDR3 DNA sequence: TGCGCCAGCAGCCAAGGGACTAGCAGCGCAGATACGCAGTATTTT.

Concerning this clone itself: Other DNA sequences in the sample encode the same CDR3. This chain connects TRBV28 to TRBJ1-5; D is perhaps TRBD1 (5 bases). CDR1 and CDR2 (germline): MDHEN, SYDVKM. V was trimmed by 4 bases and J by 4 bases, leaving 8 bases between them. This CDR3 comprises 13 residues. Here the CDR3 reads CASSWGLNQPQHF. The CDR3 DNA reads TGTGCCAGCAGTTGGGGACTGAATCAGCCCCAGCATTTT. The entire variable domain, with the rest obtained from reference TRBV28 and TRBJ1-5, is as follows: DVKVTQSSRYLVKRTGEKVFLECVQDMDHENMFWYRQDPGLGLRLIYFSYDVKMKEKGDIPEGYSVSREKKERFSLILESASTNQTSMYLCASSWGLNQPQHFGDGTRLSIL.

The chain has TRBV10-1 and TRBJ2-7; 11 bases line up with TRBD2. This CDR3 contains 15 residues. Germline lookup yields CDR1 WNHNN and CDR2 SYGVQD (reference sequence). With 6 bases clipped from V and 0 bases from J, the junction kept 4 bases outside the gene matches. The CDR3 bases are TGCGCCAGCAGCGAGACTAGCGGGGTCTCCTACGAGCAGTACTTC. Translated: CASSETSGVSYEQYF.

The V gene is TRBV30, the J gene TRBJ1-1; 10 nucleotides line up with TRBD1. With V trimmed by 1 base and J by 8 bases, 4 bases remained unmatched. Germline values: CDR1 GTSNPN, CDR2 SVGIG (reference sequence). This CDR3 is 13 amino acids long. CDR3 bases: TGTGCCTGGAGTGCCGGGGACAGGGGCGAAGCTTTCTTT. This sequence encodes CAWSAGDRGEAFF.

The gene calls are TRBV13 and TRBJ1-1; D gene unclear. The CDR3 runs to 14 residues. The V and J ends lost 2 bases and 4 bases respectively, with 11 bases between them. CDR1 PRHDT and CDR2 FYEKMQ come from the germline V gene (reference sequence). DNA of the CDR3: TGTGCCAGCAGCTTAATAGGTGGTCCCACTGAAGCTTTCTTT. Encoded protein: CASSLIGGPTEAFF.

The chain uses TRBV5-4 and TRBJ1-1, with D possibly TRBD1 on 6 matching bases. Germline CDR1 reads SGHNT; CDR2 reads YYREEE (reference sequence). V lost 1 base and J 7 bases, leaving 17 bases between the germline ends. This CDR3 contains 15 residues. Written as DNA, the CDR3 is TGTGCCAGCAGCTTGTCATACGGACAGCCAGTTGAAGCTTTCTTT. Translated: CASSLSYGQPVEAFF.

The rearrangement uses TRBV7-2 and TRBJ1-1, with unresolved D. CDR1 and CDR2 from the germline V gene are SGHTA and FQGNSA. The CDR3 runs 13 residues. Trimming shortened V by 5 bases and J by 3 bases, and 10 bases separated the two germline ends. CDR3 loop: CASSRRRDTEAFF. CDR3 DNA sequence: TGTGCCAGCAGCCGCAGACGGGACACTGAAGCTTTCTTT.

The rearrangement joins TRBV7-2 to TRBJ1-5; D is possibly TRBD1 (5 bases). With 4 bases removed from V and 4 bases from J, the gap between germline ends came to 14 bases. The V gene's germline CDR1 is SGHTA and CDR2 FQGNSA. The CDR3 runs 15 residues. The DNA for the CDR3 is TGTGCCAGCAGCTCTGTCGGGGGATGGAATCAGCCCCAGCATTTT. This gives the protein CASSSVGGWNQPQHF.

The chain is built from TRBV28 and TRBJ1-2; D possibly corresponds to TRBD1 (5 bases). Looked up from germline, CDR1 is MDHEN and CDR2 is SYDVKM. V lost 6 bases and J lost 3, with 11 bases in between. This CDR3 contains 13 residues. CDR3 sequence (DNA): TGTGCCAGCAGAACAGGCGAGGACTATGGCTACACCTTC. Amino acids: CASRTGEDYGYTF.

The rearrangement uses TRBV6-1 and TRBJ2-3, with 8 nucleotides matching TRBD1. The germline V gene encodes CDR1 MNHNS and CDR2 SASEGT. V trimming: 6 bases; J trimming: 4 bases; junction bases outside the gene matches: 6. There are 14 residues in the CDR3. CDR3: CASRTGGRADTQYF. The CDR3 region has the DNA TGTGCCAGCAGAACAGGGGGTCGGGCAGATACGCAGTATTTT.

This sequence joins TRBV7-2 and TRBJ2-7, with a possible D match to TRBD1 (6 bases). The CDR3 covers 16 residues. V was pared by 1 base and J by 3 bases, with 16 bases between. Germline CDR1 SGHTA, CDR2 FQGNSA. CDR3 DNA: TGTGCCAGCAGCTTAGTAGGCAGAGACAGGAGCTACGAGCAGTACTTC. Its protein is CASSLVGRDRSYEQYF.

The chain is built from TRBV12-3 or TRBV12-4 and TRBJ2-3; no firm D call. The CDR3 contains 11 residues. Trimming took off 2 bases at V and 4 bases at J, with 1 base between the two ends. CDR3 protein: CASSLSDTQYF. As DNA, the CDR3 is TGTGCCAGCAGTTTATCAGATACGCAGTATTTT.

A remark on this clone: The conserved phenylalanine or tryptophan is not found at the CDR3 terminus, so this likely reflects a read error. Because the CDR3's place on the DNA is in doubt, the DNA is left out and the CDR3 is given as listed by TCRdb. V and J are TRBV24-1 and TRBJ1-6; the table gives TRBD1 as D, unverified against the DNA. The CDR3 numbers 10 amino acids, ends counted. From germline, CDR1 is KGHDR and CDR2 SFDVKD. CDR3 region: CATSDPLQCL.

V is TRBV4-2 and J is TRBJ1-3; D is perhaps TRBD1 (5 bases). V was pared by 3 bases and J by 4 bases, with 13 bases between. Germline V gene sequence: CDR1 LGHNA, CDR2 YNFKEQ. The CDR3 consists of 15 residues. CDR3 nucleotide sequence: TGTGCCAGCAGCCAGGTCGACAGCAACGGAAACACCATATATTTT. Protein: CASSQVDSNGNTIYF.

The chain uses TRBV7-2 and TRBJ1-2; 7 bases match TRBD1. From germline, CDR1 is SGHTA and CDR2 FQGNSA. The CDR3 is 14 amino acids. Unmatched junction bases numbered 7, after V lost 5 bases and J lost 4 bases. The CDR3 nucleotides read TGTGCCAGCAGCGCCCAGGGACAGCTCTATGGCTACACCTTC. Amino acid sequence: CASSAQGQLYGYTF.

The chain is built from TRBV27 and TRBJ1-1; D gene uncertain. CDR1 is MNHEY and CDR2 is SMNVEV in the germline V gene (reference sequence). V was cut by 2 bases and J by 1 base, with 8 bases left in between. The CDR3 consists of 14 residues. The CDR3 here is CASSLVFGNTEAFF. DNA of the CDR3: TGTGCCAGCAGTTTAGTTTTCGGGAACACTGAAGCTTTCTTT.

V is TRBV4-2 and J is TRBJ1-1; D gene ambiguous. CDR1 and CDR2 (germline): LGHNA, YNFKEQ. CDR3 length: 13 residues. The V end lost 1 base, the J end lost 3 bases, and 6 bases lay between the germline ends. The CDR3 here is CASSQARDTEAFF. DNA for the CDR3: TGTGCCAGCAGCCAAGCCCGGGACACTGAAGCTTTCTTT.

The chain joins TRBV25-1 to TRBJ1-5; 9 positions agree with TRBD1. The ends lost 5 bases at V and 0 bases at J; junction bases unmatched: 11. Germline values: CDR1 MGHDK, CDR2 SYGVNS. This CDR3 has 18 amino acids. CDR3 DNA sequence: TGTGCCAGCAGTCAAAATTCGGGACAGGGAGATAGCAATCAGCCCCAGCATTTT. The encoded protein is CASSQNSGQGDSNQPQHF.

This rearrangement joins TRBV7-9 to TRBJ2-7; 9 positions match TRBD2. The CDR3 is 17 residues long. In germline, CDR1 is SEHNR, CDR2 FQNEAQ (reference sequence). V shed 4 bases and J 3 bases; nucleotides not matched to a gene: 13. Written as DNA, the CDR3 is TGTGCCAGCAGCTCTGGTTTAGCGGGAGAGAAGAGCTACGAGCAGTACTTC. Its protein product is CASSSGLAGEKSYEQYF.

This chain uses TRBV9 with TRBJ1-2; D may be TRBD1 (5 bases). The V gene's germline CDR1 is SGDLS and CDR2 YYNGEE. CDR3 length: 14 residues. The V end was cut by 4 bases, the J end by 3 bases, with 13 bases between. CDR3 coding DNA: TGTGCCAGCAGCCCCAGTCAAGGGGACTATGGCTACACCTTC. It codes for CASSPSQGDYGYTF.

Worth noting for this clone: Other DNA sequences in this sample translate to the same CDR3. The chain is built from TRBV12-3 or TRBV12-4 and TRBJ1-1, with D tentatively TRBD1 (5 bases). The CDR3 consists of 13 residues. The V end lost 3 bases, the J end lost 0 bases, and 5 bases lay between the germline ends. The CDR3 nucleotides read TGTGCCAGCAGTTTGGGGGTGAACACTGAAGCTTTCTTT. Encoded protein: CASSLGVNTEAFF.

This clone has only a few counts. This chain joins TRBV27 and TRBJ2-7; 9 bases match TRBD1. The germline gives CDR1 MNHEY, CDR2 SMNVEV (reference sequence). This CDR3 spans 13 amino acids. J was trimmed by 6 bases and V by 4 bases; bases with no gene match: 4. Written as DNA, the CDR3 is TGTGCCAGCAGTTCGGGACAGGGTGGCGAGCAGTACTTC. Its protein product is CASSSGQGGEQYF.

The DNA of the CDR3 is TGTGCCAGCACCCTCGAACTCCGCCCCAACGAGCAGTACTTC. Protein product: CASTLELRPNEQYF. The V gene is TRBV7-9, the J gene TRBJ2-7; D is uncertain. Germline CDR1 is SEHNR and CDR2 is FQNEAQ (reference sequence). The CDR3 loop spans 14 amino acids. V was shortened by 7 bases and J by 5 bases, with 18 bases between the two germline ends. Drawing the rest from reference TRBV7-9 and TRBJ2-7, the complete variable domain is DTGVSQNPRHKITKRGQNVTFRCDPISEHNRLYWYRQTLGQGPEFLTYFQNEAQLEKSRLLSDRFSAERPKGSFSTLEIQRTEQGDSAMYLCASTLELRPNEQYFGPGTRLTVT.

This chain joins TRBV30 and TRBJ1-6; TRBD1 aligns across 7 bases. The CDR3 covers 15 residues. V dropped 4 bases and J dropped 5; count of bases not matched to a gene: 8. CDR1 and CDR2 from the germline V gene are GTSNPN and SVGIG (reference sequence). The CDR3 reads CAWIPGGQHNSPLHF. The CDR3 DNA reads as TGTGCCTGGATCCCGGGGGGACAGCATAATTCACCCCTCCACTTT.